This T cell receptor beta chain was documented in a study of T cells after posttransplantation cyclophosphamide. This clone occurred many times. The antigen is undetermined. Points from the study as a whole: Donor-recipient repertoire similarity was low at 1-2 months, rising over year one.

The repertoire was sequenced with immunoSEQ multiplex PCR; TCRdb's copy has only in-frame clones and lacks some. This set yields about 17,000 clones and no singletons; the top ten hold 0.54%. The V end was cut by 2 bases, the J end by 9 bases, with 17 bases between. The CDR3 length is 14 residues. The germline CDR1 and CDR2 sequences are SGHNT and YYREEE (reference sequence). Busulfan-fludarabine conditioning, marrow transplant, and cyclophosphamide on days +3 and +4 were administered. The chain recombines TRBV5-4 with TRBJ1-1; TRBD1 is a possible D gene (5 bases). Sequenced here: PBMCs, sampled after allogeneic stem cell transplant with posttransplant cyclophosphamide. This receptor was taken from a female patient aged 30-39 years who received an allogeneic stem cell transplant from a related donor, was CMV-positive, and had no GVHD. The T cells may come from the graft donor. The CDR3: CASSLPRDSQKAFF. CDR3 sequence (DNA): TGTGCCAGCAGCTTACCCCGGGACTCCCAAAAAGCTTTCTTT.